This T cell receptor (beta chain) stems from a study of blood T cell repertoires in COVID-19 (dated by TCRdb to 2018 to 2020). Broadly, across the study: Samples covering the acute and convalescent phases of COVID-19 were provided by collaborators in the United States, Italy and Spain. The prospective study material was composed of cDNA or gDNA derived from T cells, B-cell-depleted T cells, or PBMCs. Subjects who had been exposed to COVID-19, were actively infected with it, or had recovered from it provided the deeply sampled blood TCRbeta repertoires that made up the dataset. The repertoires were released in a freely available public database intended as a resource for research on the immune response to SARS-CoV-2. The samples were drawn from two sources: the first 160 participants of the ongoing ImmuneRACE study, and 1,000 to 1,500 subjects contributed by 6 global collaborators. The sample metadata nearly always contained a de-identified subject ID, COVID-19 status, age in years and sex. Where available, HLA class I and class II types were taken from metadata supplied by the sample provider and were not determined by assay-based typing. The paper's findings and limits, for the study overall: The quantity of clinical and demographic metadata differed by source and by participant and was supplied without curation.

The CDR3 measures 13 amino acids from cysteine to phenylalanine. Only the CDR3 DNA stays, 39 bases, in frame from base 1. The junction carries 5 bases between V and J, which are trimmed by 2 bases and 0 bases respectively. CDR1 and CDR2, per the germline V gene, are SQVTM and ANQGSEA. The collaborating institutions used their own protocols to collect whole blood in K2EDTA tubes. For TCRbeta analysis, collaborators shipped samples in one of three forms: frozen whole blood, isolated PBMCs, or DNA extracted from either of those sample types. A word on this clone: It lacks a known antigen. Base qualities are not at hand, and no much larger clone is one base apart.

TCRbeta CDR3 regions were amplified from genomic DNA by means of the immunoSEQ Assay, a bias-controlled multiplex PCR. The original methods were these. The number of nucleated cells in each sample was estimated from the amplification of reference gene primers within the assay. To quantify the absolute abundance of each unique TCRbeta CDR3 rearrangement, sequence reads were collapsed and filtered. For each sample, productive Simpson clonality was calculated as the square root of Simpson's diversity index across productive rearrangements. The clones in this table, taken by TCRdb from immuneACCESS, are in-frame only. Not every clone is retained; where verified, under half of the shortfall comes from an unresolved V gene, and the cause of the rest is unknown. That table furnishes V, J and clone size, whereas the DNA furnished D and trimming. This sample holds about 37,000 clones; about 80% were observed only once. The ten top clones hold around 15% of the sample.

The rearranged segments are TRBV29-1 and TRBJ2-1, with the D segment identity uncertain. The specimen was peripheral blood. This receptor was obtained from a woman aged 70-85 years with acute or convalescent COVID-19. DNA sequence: TGCAGCGTTGAACCCAGCTCCTACAATGAGCAGTTCTTC. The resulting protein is CSVEPSSYNEQFF.